These 15 T cell receptor beta chains share one sample of origin, sequenced in a study of blood T cell repertoires in COVID-19. Sequencing was performed with immunoSEQ multiplex PCR; in TCRdb, only in-frame clones are kept and a portion is missing. The data hold approximately 270,000 clones, with roughly 88% observed a single time. Specimen: peripheral blood. These TCRs come from a woman aged 25 to 39 with COVID-19, enrolled during active disease.

The chain joins TRBV25-1 to TRBJ2-1; a weak D match, TRBD2 (5 bases). CDR3 length equals 16 residues. The V gene lost 6 bases and the J gene lost 6 bases, with 21 bases spanning the gap. Germline lookup yields CDR1 MGHDK and CDR2 SYGVNS. The CDR3 DNA is TGTGCCAGCAGCGGGGTCTTTGCCGCAAACTCCAATGAGCAGTTCTTC. Residues: CASSGVFAANSNEQFF.

This chain connects TRBV16 to TRBJ1-3, with a tentative D call TRBD1 (5 bases). Germline lookup yields CDR1 KGHSY and CDR2 FQNENV. Trimming took off 2 bases at V and 0 bases at J, with 8 bases between the two ends. The length of the CDR3 is 15 residues. In DNA form, the CDR3 reads TGTGCCAGCAGCCAACGTAGGGGCTCTGGAAACACCATATATTTT. This encodes CASSQRRGSGNTIYF.

This chain uses TRBV4-1 with TRBJ1-6, with 10 bases identical to TRBD1. The CDR3 contains 15 residues. V was pared by 0 bases and J by 9 bases, with 2 bases of the junction left unmatched. Germline-derived CDR1 and CDR2 are MGHRA and YSYEKL. The CDR3 loop reads CASSQEWDRGSPLHF. The CDR3 DNA follows: TGCGCCAGCAGCCAAGAGTGGGACAGGGGTTCACCCCTCCACTTT.

The sample holds a few counts of this clone. This rearrangement joins TRBV7-2 to TRBJ2-7, with 7 bases identical to TRBD1. CDR1 is SGHTA and CDR2 is FQGNSA in the germline V gene. The CDR3 contains 14 residues. J was trimmed by 0 bases and V by 3 bases; bases with no gene match: 2. CDR3 DNA: TGTGCCAGCAGCTTGACAGGGAGCTCCTACGAGCAGTACTTC. It translates to CASSLTGSSYEQYF.

The chain combines TRBV19 with TRBJ2-2; no definite D call. This CDR3 comprises 14 residues. CDR1 LNHDA and CDR2 SQIVND come from the germline V gene (reference sequence). The V and J ends lost 7 bases and 4 bases respectively, with 13 bases between them. The CDR3 loop reads CASTPQERTGELFF. In DNA, the CDR3 is TGTGCCAGTACCCCCCAAGAGCGCACCGGGGAGCTGTTTTTT. Full variable domain (rest looked up from reference TRBV19 and TRBJ2-2): DGGITQSPKYLFRKEGQNVTLSCEQNLNHDAMYWYRQDPGQGLRLIYYSQIVNDFQKGDIAEGYSVSREKKESFPLTVTSAQKNPTAFYLCASTPQERTGELFFGEGSRLTVL.

The rearrangement links TRBV10-3 to TRBJ1-6, with TRBD1 matching over 9 bases. This CDR3 has 15 amino acids. V was clipped by 3 bases and J by 8 bases; unmatched bases: 5. Germline V lookup: CDR1 ENHRY, CDR2 SYGVKD. CDR3 protein: CAISERQGEDSPLHF. In DNA form, the CDR3 reads TGTGCCATCAGTGAAAGACAGGGGGAGGATTCACCCCTCCACTTT.

This chain links TRBV7-9 with TRBJ2-1; D possibly corresponds to TRBD1 (5 bases). CDR3 length equals 16 residues. The V and J ends lost 6 bases and 2 bases respectively, with 17 bases between them. Germline CDR1 and CDR2: SEHNR and FQNEAQ (reference sequence). CDR3 sequence reads: CASSRTGIEPYNEQFF. The CDR3 DNA reads as TGTGCCAGCAGTCGTACAGGAATCGAACCCTACAATGAGCAGTTCTTC.

This clone was detected only once. The chain carries TRBV7-9 and TRBJ1-1, with D maybe TRBD1 (6 bases). The CDR3 consists of 14 residues. Germline-derived CDR1 and CDR2 are SEHNR and FQNEAQ (reference sequence). V lost 3 bases and J 7 bases, leaving 15 bases between the germline ends. CDR3 protein: CASSFGQRVNEAFF. CDR3 in DNA: TGTGCCAGCAGCTTTGGACAGAGGGTGAATGAAGCTTTCTTT.

The chain couples TRBV6-5 to TRBJ2-1, with D maybe TRBD1 (6 bases). The CDR3 is 16 amino acids. The V gene's germline CDR1 is MNHEY and CDR2 SVGAGI. Trimming left V 2 bases short and J 8 bases short, with 19 bases between. The CDR3 DNA is TGTGCCAGCAGTTACGATAGGGGGACCCCCTCCGATGAGCAGTTCTTC. This codes for CASSYDRGTPSDEQFF.

CDR3 sequence reads: CASSLYGDFATNEKLFF. The DNA of the CDR3 is TGTGCCAGCAGCTTATACGGGGATTTTGCAACTAATGAAAAACTGTTTTTT. The chain is built from TRBV7-2 and TRBJ1-4; D is uncertain. Germline V gene sequence: CDR1 SGHTA, CDR2 FQGNSA. The CDR3 is 17 amino acids. V lost 2 bases and J lost 0, with 13 bases in between. Full variable domain (missing parts from reference TRBV7-2 and TRBJ1-4): GAGVSQSPSNKVTEKGKDVELRCDPISGHTALYWYRQSLGQGLEFLIYFQGNSAPDKSGLPSDRFSAERTGGSVSTLTIQRTQQEDSAVYLCASSLYGDFATNEKLFFGSGTQLSVL.

CDR3 amino acids: CASSEAGGLLVEQFF. DNA for the CDR3: TGTGCCAGCAGTGAAGCGGGGGGGCTTTTGGTTGAGCAGTTCTTC. The chain recombines TRBV2 with TRBJ2-1, with D tentatively TRBD2 (7 bases). CDR1 SNHLY and CDR2 FYNNEI come from the germline V gene. CDR3 length: 15 residues. The ends were cut back, 0 bases at V and 9 bases at J, with 15 bases in the middle.

This sequence joins TRBV28 and TRBJ2-7, with 7 nucleotides matching TRBD1. The trim removed 3 bases at V and 5 bases at J, leaving 10 bases unmatched. The CDR3 sequence is 15 residues long. CDR1 is MDHEN and CDR2 is SYDVKM in the germline V gene. CDR3 residues: CASSFLVGGPNEQYF. In nucleotides, the CDR3 is TGTGCCAGCAGTTTTTTGGTAGGGGGCCCTAACGAGCAGTACTTC.

The gene calls are TRBV7-9 and TRBJ1-4; D is unresolved. With 1 base removed from V and 4 bases from J, the gap between germline ends came to 10 bases. Germline values: CDR1 SEHNR, CDR2 FQNEAQ (reference sequence). CDR3 length: 15 residues. The CDR3 reads CASSLVLRDNEKLFF. CDR3 in DNA: TGTGCCAGCAGCTTAGTCCTTCGGGATAATGAAAAACTGTTTTTT.

The chain is built from TRBV5-6 and TRBJ2-3; 7 bases are shared with TRBD2. Germline V gene data show CDR1 as SGHDT and CDR2 as YYEEEE. The CDR3 is 15 amino acids. Unmatched junction bases numbered 8, after V lost 4 bases and J lost 3 bases. CDR3 in amino acids: CASSRDYRRTDTQYF. The CDR3 DNA reads TGTGCCAGCAGCCGGGACTACCGTCGGACAGATACGCAGTATTTT. The complete variable domain, with remaining parts taken from reference TRBV5-6 and TRBJ2-3, reads DAGVTQSPTHLIKTRGQQVTLRCSPKSGHDTVSWYQQALGQGPQFIFQYYEEEERQRGNFPDRFSGHQFPNYSSELNVNALLLGDSALYLCASSRDYRRTDTQYFGPGTRLTVL.

V is TRBV2 and J is TRBJ2-5; TRBD1 aligns across 7 bases. Germline V CDR1 and CDR2: SNHLY, FYNNEI. The CDR3 is 13 residues long. With 7 bases clipped from V and 2 bases from J, the junction kept 4 bases outside the gene matches. The DNA for the CDR3 is TGTGCCAGCATGGCCAGGGGGCAAGAGACCCAGTACTTC. Amino acids: CASMARGQETQYF.